The rows below give T cell receptor beta chains drawn from one sample of a study of human T cells and chemical hapten exposure. Each CDR3 protein gets one entry after TCRdb re-called the RACE reads with MiXCR. The table records roughly 200,000 distinct CDR3 sequences, around 23% of them present only once. The sequenced sample was whole blood, obtained in connection with sensitization to the hapten diphenylcyclopropenone (DPC). The receptors shown here come from a woman aged 40 to 50 with alopecia areata. Some clones in this sample may be carry-over from other donors' samples. Both conserved end residues are part of each CDR3. Each record gives: clone size, V gene, J gene, D gene, CDR3 DNA, CDR3 protein. The D gene is left open where the match is weak. Rows give clone size only sometimes, using once, few, many, or a class for an expanded clone.

size: -; V: TRBV7-2; J: TRBJ2-7; D: TRBD2; DNA: TGTGCCAGCAGCTTAGCGGTAGCGGGCCACAGCTCCTACGAGCAGTACTTC; CDR3: CASSLAVAGHSSYEQYF
size: -; V: TRBV28; J: TRBJ2-5; D: TRBD1; DNA: TGTGCCAGCAGTATCTACAGGGGATACCAAGAGACCCAGTACTTC; CDR3: CASSIYRGYQETQYF
size: -; V: TRBV27; J: TRBJ1-2; D: TRBD1; DNA: TGTGCCAGCAGTGCAGGGTTTTTCCTCAGGGGGCCGGGGTATGGCTACACCTTC; CDR3: CASSAGFFLRGPGYGYTF
size: -; V: TRBV7-9; J: TRBJ1-1; D: -; DNA: TGTGCCAGCAGCTTCCGTTCTGGCCTGAACACTGAAGCTTTCTTT; CDR3: CASSFRSGLNTEAFF
size: few; V: TRBV29-1; J: TRBJ1-1; D: -; DNA: TGCAGCGTTTCCGGAAGGGTTAACACTGAAGCTTTCTTT; CDR3: CSVSGRVNTEAFF
size: -; V: TRBV29-1; J: TRBJ2-7; D: TRBD2; DNA: TGCAGCGTTGACGGGGGGGAGGGGAAGGACGAGCAGTACTTC; CDR3: CSVDGGEGKDEQYF
size: -; V: TRBV29-1; J: TRBJ1-3; D: -; DNA: TGCAGCGTTGAAGAAACAGCCTACTCTGGAAACACCATATATTTT; CDR3: CSVEETAYSGNTIYF
size: -; V: TRBV27; J: TRBJ2-1; D: -; DNA: TGTGCCAGCAGTTTGGAAGGGGGGCTGAACTACAATGAGCAGTTCTTC; CDR3: CASSLEGGLNYNEQFF
size: -; V: TRBV5-1; J: TRBJ2-3; D: TRBD1; DNA: TGCGCCAGCAGCTTGGGACAGGGGATAGTTGATACGCAGTATTTT; CDR3: CASSLGQGIVDTQYF
size: many; V: TRBV4-3; J: TRBJ2-2; D: -; DNA: TGCGCCAGCAGCCAGGACCTAGTACGAGGATCCACCGGGGAGCTGTTTTTT; CDR3: CASSQDLVRGSTGELFF
size: -; V: TRBV6-5; J: TRBJ2-3; D: TRBD1; DNA: TGTGCCAGCAGTTATGCAGGGGGAGATACGCAGTATTTT; CDR3: CASSYAGGDTQYF
size: many; V: TRBV29-1; J: TRBJ1-2; D: TRBD1; DNA: TGCAGCGTCGAGCCGCCGGGACAGGGGGCACGAACCTTC; CDR3: CSVEPPGQGARTF
size: -; V: TRBV30; J: TRBJ2-2; D: -; DNA: TGTGCCTGGAGTCTACAGGAGCAAACGGAGCTGTTTTTT; CDR3: CAWSLQEQTELFF
size: -; V: TRBV7-9; J: TRBJ2-1; D: TRBD2; DNA: TGTGCCAGCAGCTTAAGCGGGAGCTTCTACAATGAGCAGTTCTTC; CDR3: CASSLSGSFYNEQFF
size: few; V: TRBV6-2/TRBV6-3; J: TRBJ2-3; D: -; DNA: TGTGCCAGCAGTTACCGTCCCTACGGAGATACGCAGTATTTT; CDR3: CASSYRPYGDTQYF
size: -; V: TRBV20-1; J: TRBJ1-5; D: -; DNA: TGCAGTGCGCTAAATAGCAATCAGCCCCAGCATTTT; CDR3: CSALNSNQPQHF
size: -; V: TRBV24-1; J: TRBJ2-3; D: -; DNA: TGTGCCACCAGTGATGTGGAAGATACGCAGTATTTT; CDR3: CATSDVEDTQYF
size: -; V: TRBV13; J: TRBJ2-5; D: -; DNA: TGTGCCAGCAGGGGAAAACTGGAGACCCAGTACTTC; CDR3: CASRGKLETQYF
size: few; V: TRBV5-6; J: TRBJ2-7; D: TRBD1; DNA: TGTGCCAGCAGCGCCGGGACAGTCCTCCCTTACGAGCAGTACTTC; CDR3: CASSAGTVLPYEQYF
size: few; V: TRBV7-2; J: TRBJ1-2; D: TRBD1; DNA: TGTGCCAGCAGCTCTCCAGGGGGAAGGGGTGGCTACACCTTC; CDR3: CASSSPGGRGGYTF
size: -; V: TRBV21-1; J: TRBJ2-7; D: -; DNA: TGTGCCAGCAGCCTCGAGCGGGACTCTCGGGGAGAGCAGTACTTC; CDR3: CASSLERDSRGEQYF
size: few; V: TRBV7-9; J: TRBJ2-3; D: -; DNA: TGTGCCAGCACCCAGCAAATTAATGCGCAGTATTTT; CDR3: CASTQQINAQYF
size: -; V: TRBV9; J: TRBJ1-2; D: -; DNA: TGTGCCAGCAGCAAAAGATCCGGAGGAGGTGGCTACACCTTC; CDR3: CASSKRSGGGGYTF
size: few; V: TRBV24-1; J: TRBJ2-3; D: TRBD1; DNA: TGTGCCACTAGAACCGGGACAGGGATTACAGATACGCAGTATTTT; CDR3: CATRTGTGITDTQYF